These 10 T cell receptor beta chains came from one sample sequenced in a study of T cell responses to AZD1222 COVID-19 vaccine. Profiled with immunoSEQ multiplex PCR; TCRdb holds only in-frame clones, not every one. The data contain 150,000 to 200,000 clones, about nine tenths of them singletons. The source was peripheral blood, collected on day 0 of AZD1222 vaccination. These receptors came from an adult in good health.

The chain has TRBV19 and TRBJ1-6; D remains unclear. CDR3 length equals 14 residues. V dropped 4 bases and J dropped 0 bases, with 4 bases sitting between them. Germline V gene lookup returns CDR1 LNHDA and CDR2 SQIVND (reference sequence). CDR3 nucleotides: TGTGCCAGTAGTACGGACTCCTATAATTCACCCCTCCACTTT. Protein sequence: CASSTDSYNSPLHF. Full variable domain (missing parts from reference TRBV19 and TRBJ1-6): DGGITQSPKYLFRKEGQNVTLSCEQNLNHDAMYWYRQDPGQGLRLIYYSQIVNDFQKGDIAEGYSVSREKKESFPLTVTSAQKNPTAFYLCASSTDSYNSPLHFGNGTRLTVT.

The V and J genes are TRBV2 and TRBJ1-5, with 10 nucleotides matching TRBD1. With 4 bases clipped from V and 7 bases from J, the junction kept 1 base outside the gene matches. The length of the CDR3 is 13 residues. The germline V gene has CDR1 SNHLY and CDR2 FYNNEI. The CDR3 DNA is TGTGCCAGCAGTGGGACAGGGGGACAGCCCCAGCATTTT. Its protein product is CASSGTGGQPQHF.

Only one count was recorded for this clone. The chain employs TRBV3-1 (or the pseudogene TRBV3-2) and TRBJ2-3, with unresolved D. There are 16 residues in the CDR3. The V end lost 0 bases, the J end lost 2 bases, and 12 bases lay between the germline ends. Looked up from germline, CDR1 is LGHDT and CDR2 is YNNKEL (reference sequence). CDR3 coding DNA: TGTGCCAGCAGCCAAGATCCGGCAGGCATCACAGATACGCAGTATTTT. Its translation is CASSQDPAGITDTQYF.

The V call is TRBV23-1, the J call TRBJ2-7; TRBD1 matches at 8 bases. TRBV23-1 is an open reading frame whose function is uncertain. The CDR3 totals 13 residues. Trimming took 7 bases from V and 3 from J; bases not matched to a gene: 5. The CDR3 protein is CASKTGVGYEQYF. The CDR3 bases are TGCGCCAGCAAGACAGGGGTGGGCTACGAGCAGTACTTC.

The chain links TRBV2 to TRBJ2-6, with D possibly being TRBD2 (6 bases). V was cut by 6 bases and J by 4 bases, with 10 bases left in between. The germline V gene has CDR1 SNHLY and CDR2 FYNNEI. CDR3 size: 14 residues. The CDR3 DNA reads TGTGCCAGCAGGAGGAGGGCCGGGGCCAACGTCCTGACTTTC. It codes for CASRRRAGANVLTF. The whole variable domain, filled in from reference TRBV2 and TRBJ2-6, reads EPEVTQTPSHQVTQMGQEVILRCVPISNHLYFYWYRQILGQKVEFLVSFYNNEISEKSEIFDDQFSVERPDGSNFTLKIRSTKLEDSAMYFCASRRRAGANVLTFGAGSRLTVL.

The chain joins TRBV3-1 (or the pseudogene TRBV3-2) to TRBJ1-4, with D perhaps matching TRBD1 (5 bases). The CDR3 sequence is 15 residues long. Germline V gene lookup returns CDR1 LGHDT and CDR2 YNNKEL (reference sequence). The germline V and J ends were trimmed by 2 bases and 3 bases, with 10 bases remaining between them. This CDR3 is CASSQSQGSNEKLFF. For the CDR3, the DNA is TGTGCCAGCAGCCAATCCCAGGGCTCTAATGAAAAACTGTTTTTT.

The CDR3 spells CASSQVLDNEQFF. The DNA of the CDR3 is TGTGCCAGCAGCCAAGTCCTAGACAATGAGCAGTTCTTC. This sequence joins TRBV3-1 (or the pseudogene TRBV3-2) and TRBJ2-1; D gene unclear. The V end lost 1 base, the J end lost 5 bases, and 6 bases lay between the germline ends. CDR3 size: 13 residues. Germline V gives CDR1 LGHDT, CDR2 YNNKEL (reference sequence).

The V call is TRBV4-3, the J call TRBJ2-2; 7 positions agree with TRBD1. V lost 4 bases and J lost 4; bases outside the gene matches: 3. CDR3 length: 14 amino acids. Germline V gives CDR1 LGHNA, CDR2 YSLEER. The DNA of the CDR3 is TGCGCCAGCAGCCCTGGGACAGCCACCGGGGAGCTGTTTTTT. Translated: CASSPGTATGELFF.

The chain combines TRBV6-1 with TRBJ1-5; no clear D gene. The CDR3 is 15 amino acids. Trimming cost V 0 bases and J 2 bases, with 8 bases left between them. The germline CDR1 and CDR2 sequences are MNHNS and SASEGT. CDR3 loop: CASSEATGGNQPQHF. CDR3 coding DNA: TGTGCCAGCAGTGAAGCCACGGGCGGCAATCAGCCCCAGCATTTT.

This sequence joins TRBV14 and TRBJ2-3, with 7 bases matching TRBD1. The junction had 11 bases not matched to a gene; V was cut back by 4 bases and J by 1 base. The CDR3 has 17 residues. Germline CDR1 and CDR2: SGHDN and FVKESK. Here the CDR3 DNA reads TGTGCCAGCAGCCTCTCCCGACAGGGCAAAGGCACAGATACGCAGTATTTT. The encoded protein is CASSLSRQGKGTDTQYF.